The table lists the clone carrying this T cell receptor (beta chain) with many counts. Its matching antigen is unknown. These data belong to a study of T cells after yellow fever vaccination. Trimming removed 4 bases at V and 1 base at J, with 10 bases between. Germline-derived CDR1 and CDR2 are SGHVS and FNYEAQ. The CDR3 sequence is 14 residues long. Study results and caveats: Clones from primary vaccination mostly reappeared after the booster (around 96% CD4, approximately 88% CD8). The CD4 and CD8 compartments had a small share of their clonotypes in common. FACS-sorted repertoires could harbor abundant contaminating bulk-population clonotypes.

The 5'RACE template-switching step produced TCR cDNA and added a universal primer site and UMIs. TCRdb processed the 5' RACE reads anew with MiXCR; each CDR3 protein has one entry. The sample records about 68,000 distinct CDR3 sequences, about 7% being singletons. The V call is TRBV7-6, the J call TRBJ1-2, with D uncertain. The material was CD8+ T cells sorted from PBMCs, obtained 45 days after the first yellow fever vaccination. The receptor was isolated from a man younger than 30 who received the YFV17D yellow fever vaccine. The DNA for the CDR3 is TGTGCCAGCAGCTCCGGCGACGATAACTATGGCTACACCTTC. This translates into CASSSGDDNYGYTF.